This TCR beta chain was sequenced in a study of T cells after yellow fever vaccination. About the research overall: Researchers used SMART-Seq v4 Ultra Low Input to prepare fractions that had low cell numbers.

The CDR3 runs 14 residues. Trimming at V came to 7 bases and at J to 3 bases, leaving 6 bases not matched to a gene. Germline CDR1 is SGHRS and CDR2 is YFSETQ. General study findings and limits: From the bulk population, abundant clonotypes could contaminate and appear within FACS-sorted repertoires. Some clonotypes were seen in both the CD4 and the CD8 compartments. These made up a small share and likely arose from convergent recombination.

Synthesis of TCR cDNA relied on 5'RACE template switching, which attached a universal primer site and UMIs. MiXCR was run by TCRdb on the 5' RACE reads, yielding one entry per CDR3 protein. Here the sample spans a few hundred thousand distinct CDR3 sequences, roughly 11% being singletons. This clonotype was counted a few times. The antigen remains unidentified. The source material was PBMCs, sampled on the day of the first yellow fever vaccination. The TCR sequence derives from a man between 18 and 35 years old who received the YFV17D yellow fever vaccine. The rearrangement joins TRBV5-1 to TRBJ2-7, with 11 bases identical to TRBD1. The CDR3: CASGAGTGGYEQYF. The CDR3 nucleotides read TGCGCCAGCGGCGCCGGGACAGGGGGCTACGAGCAGTACTTC.